This section outlines one T cell receptor beta chain sequence together with its context. The TCR beta repertoire was assessed by survey-level immunoSEQ sequencing. Repertoires were generated with immunoSEQ multiplex PCR, while TCRdb's copy carries only in-frame clones and drops some. The sample lists some 68,000 clones, 93% occurring once. Trimming stripped 7 bases from V and 0 bases from J, with 13 bases between. The CDR3 is 14 amino acids. Germline V CDR1 and CDR2: MNHEY, SMNVEV (reference sequence). Specimen: PBMCs. The source is a man in his forties or fifties with rheumatoid arthritis. The genes are TRBV27 and TRBJ2-7; D is perhaps TRBD1 (6 bases). CDR3 region: CASKTTGSSYEQYF. Written as DNA, the CDR3 is TGTGCCAGCAAAACCACAGGGTCCTCCTACGAGCAGTACTTC.